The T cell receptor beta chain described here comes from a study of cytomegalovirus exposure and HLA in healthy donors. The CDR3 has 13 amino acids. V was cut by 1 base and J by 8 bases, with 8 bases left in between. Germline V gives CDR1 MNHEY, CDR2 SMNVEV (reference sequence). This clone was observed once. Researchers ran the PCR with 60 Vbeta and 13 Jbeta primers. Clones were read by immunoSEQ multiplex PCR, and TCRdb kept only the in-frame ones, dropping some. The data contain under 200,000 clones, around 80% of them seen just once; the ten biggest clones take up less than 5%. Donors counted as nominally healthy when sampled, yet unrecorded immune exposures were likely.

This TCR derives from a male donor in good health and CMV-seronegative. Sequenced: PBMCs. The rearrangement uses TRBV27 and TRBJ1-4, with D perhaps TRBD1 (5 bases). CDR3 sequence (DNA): TGTGCCAGCAGTTTATTCTCAGGGGAAAAACTGTTTTTT. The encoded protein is CASSLFSGEKLFF.